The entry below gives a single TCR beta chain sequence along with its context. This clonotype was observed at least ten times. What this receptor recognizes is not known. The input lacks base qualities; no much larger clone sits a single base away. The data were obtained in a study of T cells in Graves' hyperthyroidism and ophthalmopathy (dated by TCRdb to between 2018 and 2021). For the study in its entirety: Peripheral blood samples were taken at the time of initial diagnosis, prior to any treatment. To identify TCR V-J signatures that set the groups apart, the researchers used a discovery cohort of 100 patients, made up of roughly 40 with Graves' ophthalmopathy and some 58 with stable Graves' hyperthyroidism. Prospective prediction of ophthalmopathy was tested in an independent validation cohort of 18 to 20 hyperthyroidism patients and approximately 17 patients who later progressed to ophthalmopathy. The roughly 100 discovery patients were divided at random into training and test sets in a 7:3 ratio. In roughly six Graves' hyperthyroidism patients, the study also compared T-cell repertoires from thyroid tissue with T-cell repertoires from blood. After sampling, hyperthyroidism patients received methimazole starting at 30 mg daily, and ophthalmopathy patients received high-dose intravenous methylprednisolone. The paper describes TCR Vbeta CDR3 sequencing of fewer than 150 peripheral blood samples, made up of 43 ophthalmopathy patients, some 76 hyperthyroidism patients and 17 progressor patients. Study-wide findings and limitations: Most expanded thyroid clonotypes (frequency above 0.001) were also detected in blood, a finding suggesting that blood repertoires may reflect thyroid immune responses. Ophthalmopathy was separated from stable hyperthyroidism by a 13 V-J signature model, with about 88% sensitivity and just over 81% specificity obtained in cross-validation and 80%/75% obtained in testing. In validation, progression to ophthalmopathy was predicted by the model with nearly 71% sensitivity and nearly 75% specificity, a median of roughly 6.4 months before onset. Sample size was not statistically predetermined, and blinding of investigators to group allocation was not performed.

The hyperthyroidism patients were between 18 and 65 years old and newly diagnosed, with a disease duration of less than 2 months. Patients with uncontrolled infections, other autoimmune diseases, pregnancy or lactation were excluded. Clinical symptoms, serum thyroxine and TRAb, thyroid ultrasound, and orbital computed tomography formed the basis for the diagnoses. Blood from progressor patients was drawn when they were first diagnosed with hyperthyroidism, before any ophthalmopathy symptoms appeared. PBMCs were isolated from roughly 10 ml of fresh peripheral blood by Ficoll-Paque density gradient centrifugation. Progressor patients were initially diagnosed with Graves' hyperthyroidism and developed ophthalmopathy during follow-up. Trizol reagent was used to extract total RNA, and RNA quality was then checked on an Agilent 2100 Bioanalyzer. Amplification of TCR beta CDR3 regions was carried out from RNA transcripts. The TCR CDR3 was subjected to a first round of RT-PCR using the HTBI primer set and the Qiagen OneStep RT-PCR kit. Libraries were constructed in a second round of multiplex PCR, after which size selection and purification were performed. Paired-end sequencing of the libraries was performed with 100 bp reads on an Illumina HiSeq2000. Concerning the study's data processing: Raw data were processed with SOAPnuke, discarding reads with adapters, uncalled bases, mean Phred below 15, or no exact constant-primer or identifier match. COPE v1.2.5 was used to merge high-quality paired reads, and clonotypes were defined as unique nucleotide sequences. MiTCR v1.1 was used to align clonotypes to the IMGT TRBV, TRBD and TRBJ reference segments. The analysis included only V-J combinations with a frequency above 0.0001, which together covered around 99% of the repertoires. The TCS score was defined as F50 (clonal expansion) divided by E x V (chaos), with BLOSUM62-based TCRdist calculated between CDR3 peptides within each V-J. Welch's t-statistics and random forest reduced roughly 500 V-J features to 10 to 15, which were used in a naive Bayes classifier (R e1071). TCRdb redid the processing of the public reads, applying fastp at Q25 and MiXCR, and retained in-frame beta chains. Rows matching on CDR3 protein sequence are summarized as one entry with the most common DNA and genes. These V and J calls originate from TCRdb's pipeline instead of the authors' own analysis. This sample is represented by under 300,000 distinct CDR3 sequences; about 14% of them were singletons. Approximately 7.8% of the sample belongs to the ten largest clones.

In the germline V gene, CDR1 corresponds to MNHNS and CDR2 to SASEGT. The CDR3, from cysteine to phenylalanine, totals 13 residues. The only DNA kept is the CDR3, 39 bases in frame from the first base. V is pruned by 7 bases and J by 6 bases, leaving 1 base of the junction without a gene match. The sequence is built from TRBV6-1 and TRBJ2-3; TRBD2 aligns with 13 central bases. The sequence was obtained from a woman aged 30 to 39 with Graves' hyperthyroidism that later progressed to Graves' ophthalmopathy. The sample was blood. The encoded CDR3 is CASKTSGGDTQYF. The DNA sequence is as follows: TGTGCCAGCAAGACTAGCGGGGGGGATACGCAGTATTTT.